The 21 T cell receptor beta chains given below trace back to one sample, sequenced in a study of response to subunit inactivated influenza vaccine. TCRdb passed the RT-PCR reads through MiXCR, listing each CDR3 protein once. This sample has a few hundred thousand distinct CDR3 sequences; roughly 9.8% occur once, and the top ten carry approximately 12%. The sample consisted of PBMCs from blood, taken roughly 48 days after vaccination. These receptors were obtained from a man aged 50 or older who received an inactivated influenza vaccine.

This clonotype appeared a few times. The chain has TRBV5-6 and TRBJ2-5, with D possibly being TRBD1 (6 bases). Germline assignment: CDR1 SGHDT and CDR2 YYEEEE. The CDR3 extends over 17 amino acids. Trimming shortened V by 1 base and J by 0 bases, and 16 bases separated the two germline ends. The CDR3 coding sequence is TGTGCCAGCAGCTTGAGGTTTTCGGACAGAGACCAAGAGACCCAGTACTTC. This codes for CASSLRFSDRDQETQYF.

This chain joins TRBV20-1 and TRBJ2-1, with 10 bases identical to TRBD2. The trim removed 4 bases at V and 7 bases at J, leaving 7 bases unmatched. Germline CDR1 and CDR2: DFQATT and SNEGSKA (reference sequence). The CDR3 loop spans 14 amino acids. The CDR3 region is CSATQRGGLNEQFF. The CDR3 nucleotides are TGCAGTGCTACTCAGCGGGGGGGCTTAAATGAGCAGTTCTTC.

The genes are TRBV9 and TRBJ2-3; D remains ambiguous. Germline V gene data show CDR1 as SGDLS and CDR2 as YYNGEE. With 2 bases removed from V and 4 bases from J, the gap between germline ends came to 5 bases. CDR3 length equals 12 residues. For the CDR3, the DNA is TGTGCCAGCAGCGTCGGAGCAGATACGCAGTATTTT. It encodes CASSVGADTQYF. The complete variable domain, with remaining parts taken from reference TRBV9 and TRBJ2-3, reads DSGVTQTPKHLITATGQRVTLRCSPRSGDLSVYWYQQSLDQGLQFLIQYYNGEERAKGNILERFSAQQFPDLHSELNLSSLELGDSALYFCASSVGADTQYFGPGTRLTVL.

The gene calls are TRBV20-1 and TRBJ1-2, with TRBD1 identical over 8 bases. This CDR3 contains 13 residues. Germline-derived CDR1 and CDR2 are DFQATT and SNEGSKA (reference sequence). The V and J ends lost 0 bases and 4 bases, in that order; junction bases with no gene match: 1. The CDR3 bases are TGCAGTGCTAGAGAAGACAGGGGCTATGGCTACACCTTC. Its translation: CSAREDRGYGYTF.

This sequence joins TRBV3-1 and TRBJ2-1, with 9 positions matching TRBD2. Germline lookup yields CDR1 LGHDT and CDR2 YNNKEL (reference sequence). V dropped 10 bases and J dropped 2; count of bases not matched to a gene: 12. This CDR3 has 16 residues. CDR3 in DNA: TGTGCCATTGGGAATAGCGGGAGATTCCCCTACAATGAGCAGTTCTTC. Translated, it gives CAIGNSGRFPYNEQFF.

This clonotype was detected a few times. V gene TRBV5-1 combines with J gene TRBJ1-6, with D possibly TRBD1 on 6 matching bases. The CDR3 contains 15 residues. V dropped 3 bases and J dropped 7 bases, with 14 bases sitting between them. Germline CDR1 SGHRS, CDR2 YFSETQ. CDR3 sequence reads: CASSSDPTGNSPLHF. The CDR3 DNA reads as TGCGCCAGCAGCTCAGACCCTACAGGGAATTCACCCCTCCACTTT.

J is TRBJ1-1 and V is TRBV4-2, with a possible D match to TRBD1 (5 bases). V was clipped by 0 bases and J by 0 bases, with 11 bases between them. The germline V gene encodes CDR1 LGHNA and CDR2 YNFKEQ. This CDR3 region has 16 residues. CDR3 protein: CASSQDPGRVNTEAFF. CDR3 coding DNA: TGTGCCAGCAGCCAAGATCCCGGCAGGGTGAACACTGAAGCTTTCTTT.

This clonotype was recorded many times. J is TRBJ2-3 and V is TRBV7-9, with TRBD2 matching 11 bases. V gave up 5 bases and J gave up 4 bases; unmatched junction bases: 8. Germline CDR1 SEHNR, CDR2 FQNEAQ (reference sequence). CDR3 length equals 16 residues. The CDR3 DNA follows: TGTGCCAGCAGCACCCGACTAGCGGGGAGGGCAGATACGCAGTATTTT. Amino acid sequence: CASSTRLAGRADTQYF.

The V call is TRBV10-3, the J call TRBJ2-2, with TRBD1 identical over 9 bases. CDR1 and CDR2 from the germline V gene are ENHRY and SYGVKD. Germline trimming cut 6 bases from V and 7 bases from J; bases unmatched to any gene: 12. The CDR3 sequence is 16 residues long. The CDR3 is CAISRGGQGSSGELFF. In nucleotides, the CDR3 is TGTGCCATCAGCAGAGGGGGACAGGGTAGTAGCGGGGAGCTGTTTTTT.

This clonotype was recorded at least ten times. V gene TRBV6-2 or TRBV6-3 combines with J gene TRBJ2-3, with D perhaps TRBD1 or TRBD2 (5 bases each). Germline CDR1 MNHEY, CDR2 SVGEGT. V was cut by 6 bases and J by 4 bases, with 14 bases left in between. CDR3 length: 14 residues. The DNA of the CDR3 is TGTGCCAGCAGATCCGTCAGAGGGGCAGATACGCAGTATTTT. As protein: CASRSVRGADTQYF.

V usage is TRBV20-1 and J usage is TRBJ1-1; D not certain. The germline gives CDR1 DFQATT, CDR2 SNEGSKA (reference sequence). The CDR3 is made up of 13 amino acids. Trimming stripped 4 bases from V and 1 base from J, with 10 bases between. The CDR3 DNA sequence: TGCAGTGCTATGGCAGGACGGAACACTGAAGCTTTCTTT. Translated: CSAMAGRNTEAFF.

This clonotype was recorded a few times. This chain uses TRBV5-1 with TRBJ1-1; unclear D gene. The V gene's germline CDR1 is SGHRS and CDR2 YFSETQ. The CDR3 sequence is 13 residues long. The V and J ends lost 0 bases and 4 bases respectively, with 7 bases between them. CDR3 DNA sequence: TGCGCCAGCAGCTTGGTATTGAGCACTGAAGCTTTCTTT. Protein sequence: CASSLVLSTEAFF.

Ten or more counts support this clonotype. The V and J genes are TRBV6-5 and TRBJ2-3; D not certain. The CDR3 loop spans 14 amino acids. Germline CDR1 and CDR2: MNHEY and SVGAGI. V was trimmed by 4 bases and J by 5 bases, leaving 13 bases between them. CDR3 nucleotides: TGTGCCAGCAGTTGGGTGTCCCGAAAAGATACGCAGTATTTT. Residues: CASSWVSRKDTQYF.

At least ten counts were recorded for this clonotype. This chain links TRBV4-2 with TRBJ2-3, with 9 bases fitting TRBD2. Germline V lookup: CDR1 LGHNA, CDR2 YNFKEQ. This CDR3 contains 18 residues. V was pared by 1 base and J by 6 bases, with 14 bases of the junction left unmatched. Written as DNA, the CDR3 is TGTGCCAGCAGCCAAGGTCCAGCGGGAGGCCGCGGCTTGGATACGCAGTATTTT. This gives the protein CASSQGPAGGRGLDTQYF.

This clonotype was observed a few times. This chain uses TRBV5-1 with TRBJ1-1; TRBD1 might be the D (6 bases). Trimming shortened V by 3 bases and J by 1 base, and 10 bases separated the two germline ends. Per germline, CDR1 SGHRS and CDR2 YFSETQ. This CDR3 contains 14 residues. The CDR3 spells CASSSGHENTEAFF. CDR3 nucleotide sequence: TGCGCCAGCAGCTCGGGACATGAGAACACTGAAGCTTTCTTT.

V and J are TRBV6-2 or TRBV6-3 and TRBJ1-2; D not certain. Per the germline V gene, CDR1 is MNHEY and CDR2 is SVGEGT. CDR3 length: 16 amino acids. The germline V and J ends were trimmed by 2 bases and 8 bases, with 21 bases remaining between them. The CDR3: CASSYLRQDPLRGYTF. CDR3 nucleotides: TGTGCCAGCAGTTACCTGCGGCAGGACCCCCTACGGGGCTACACCTTC.

This chain joins TRBV5-1 and TRBJ2-7, with unresolved D. This CDR3 has 14 residues. With 0 bases removed from V and 0 bases from J, the gap between germline ends came to 7 bases. Germline V lookup: CDR1 SGHRS, CDR2 YFSETQ. The CDR3 sequence: CASSLVAASYEQYF. CDR3 DNA sequence: TGCGCCAGCAGCTTGGTTGCGGCCTCCTACGAGCAGTACTTC.

This clonotype was recorded a few times. The chain carries TRBV7-8 and TRBJ2-5, with 9 bases matching TRBD1. The V segment lost 5 bases and the J segment 2 bases; nucleotides outside the gene matches: 9. Germline-derived CDR1 and CDR2 are SGHVS and FQNEAQ. This CDR3 has 16 amino acids. CDR3 in amino acids: CASSKRTGEYQETQYF. CDR3 coding DNA: TGTGCCAGCAGCAAACGGACAGGGGAATATCAAGAGACCCAGTACTTC.

A word on this clonotype: A much larger clonotype is one base distant, so this may be a read error. The J gene is TRBJ2-1, the V gene TRBV5-6, with a weak D call TRBD2 (5 bases). The CDR3 covers 14 residues. Germline CDR1 SGHDT, CDR2 YYEEEE. As DNA, the CDR3 is TGTGCCAGGAGCTTCGTGGAGGTTCACAATGAGCAGTTCTTC. It codes for CARSFVEVHNEQFF.

The gene calls are TRBV20-1 and TRBJ2-5, with TRBD2 matching over 7 bases. Germline V gene data show CDR1 as DFQATT and CDR2 as SNEGSKA (reference sequence). The V segment lost 6 bases and the J segment 5 bases; nucleotides outside the gene matches: 9. This CDR3 is 13 amino acids long. The CDR3 DNA reads TGCAGTGCCACGACTAGCTGGGCGGAGACCCAGTACTTC. This codes for CSATTSWAETQYF.

The sample holds many counts of this clonotype. The V and J genes are TRBV10-3 and TRBJ1-1; tentatively, D is TRBD1 (6 bases). This CDR3 contains 13 residues. V lost 11 bases and J lost 7, with 20 bases in between. Germline V lookup: CDR1 ENHRY, CDR2 SYGVKD. The CDR3 loop is CAARGGATDEAFF. CDR3 coding DNA: TGTGCCGCACGCGGGGGGGCAACCGATGAAGCTTTCTTT.